The clone carrying this TCR beta chain appeared a few times. Its antigen is unidentified. CDR3 length equals 15 residues. J gave up 9 bases and V 1 base, and 10 bases lay outside the gene matches. Per the germline V gene, CDR1 is SGHDT and CDR2 is YYEEEE. The data originate from a study of identical twins. Study-wide points: Twin-shared out-of-frame alpha sequences showed excess low generation probability.

One entry per CDR3 protein, called by TCRdb with MiXCR from the 5' RACE reads. Of 650,000 to 800,000 distinct CDR3 sequences in the sample, around 8.3% are singletons; the top ten hold about 0.98%. This sample also appeared in a second study, on yellow fever vaccine responses in identical twins. That source notes: As reported, the vaccine T cell response of twins seemed partly convergent and partly personalized.

This TCR was sampled from a young woman in good health. The source material was PBMCs. The chain employs TRBV5-6 and TRBJ2-7; TRBD2 matches 10 bases. The CDR3 DNA reads as TGTGCCAGCAGCTTGAGTGAGGTAGCGGGAGGCCCGCAGTACTTC. Translated, it gives CASSLSEVAGGPQYF. The complete variable domain, with remaining parts taken from reference TRBV5-6 and TRBJ2-7, reads DAGVTQSPTHLIKTRGQQVTLRCSPKSGHDTVSWYQQALGQGPQFIFQYYEEEERQRGNFPDRFSGHQFPNYSSELNVNALLLGDSALYLCASSLSEVAGGPQYFGPGTRLTVT.